Given below is one TCR beta chain in context. What it binds is unknown. The data were obtained in a study of OX40 agonist ivuxolimab in advanced cancers. Whole-study results and caveats: Blood T cells, both CD4+ and CD8+, expanded clonally by week 6 at 0.1 to 3.0 mg/kg.

CDR1 and CDR2 from the germline V gene are MNHEY and SVGAGI. This CDR3 has 11 amino acids. V was cut by 4 bases and J by 7 bases, with 8 bases left in between. This table comes from immunoSEQ multiplex PCR, and its TCRdb copy is limited to in-frame clones, with some not included. Of about 7,000 clones in the sample, approximately 83% are singletons; the top ten hold roughly 34%. The sample in question was CD4+ or CD8+ T cells sorted from blood, obtained in a trial of the OX40 agonist ivuxolimab. This receptor was identified in an adult with an advanced solid tumor such as melanoma, head and neck, liver or kidney cancer. The chain uses TRBV6-5 and TRBJ2-7; possible D gene TRBD2, 5 bases. CDR3 bases: TGTGCCAGCAGTTTCGGGATTGAGCAGTACTTC. Residues: CASSFGIEQYF.